Each of the 30 T cell receptor beta chains below was sequenced from the same sample in a study of T cells in Graves' hyperthyroidism and ophthalmopathy. RNA transcripts yielded amplified TCR beta CDR3 regions. A first-round RT-PCR of the TCR CDR3 used the HTBI primer set. TCRdb reprocessed the multiplex PCR reads with MiXCR, giving one entry per CDR3 protein. Among a few hundred thousand distinct CDR3 sequences listed, 16% were seen once. Input material: blood. Receptor source: a woman aged 40 to 50 with Graves' ophthalmopathy.

This clonotype was seen a handful of times. This chain uses TRBV6-1 with TRBJ1-4; TRBD1 might be the D (5 bases). V was clipped by 4 bases and J by 4 bases, with 10 bases between them. Germline V gene lookup returns CDR1 MNHNS and CDR2 SASEGT. CDR3 length equals 14 residues. CDR3 sequence reads: CASSVFGGNEKLFF. CDR3 in DNA: TGTGCCAGCAGTGTGTTTGGGGGTAATGAAAAACTGTTTTTT.

This clonotype was observed a handful of times. This rearrangement joins TRBV28 to TRBJ1-2; weak D call: TRBD1 (5 bases). This CDR3 region has 14 residues. Looked up from germline, CDR1 is MDHEN and CDR2 is SYDVKM. V lost 2 bases, J lost 5 bases, and 12 bases lay in between. CDR3 sequence: CASSLGRQIYGYTF. The DNA of the CDR3 is TGTGCCAGCAGTTTAGGGAGACAGATTTATGGCTACACCTTC.

The chain couples TRBV10-3 to TRBJ2-3; 10 bases map to TRBD2. Germline V CDR1 and CDR2: ENHRY, SYGVKD. The CDR3 contains 16 residues. V dropped 4 bases and J dropped 7; count of bases not matched to a gene: 11. CDR3 nucleotides: TGTGCCATCAGTGGGTTGGGACTAGCGTTGGGTCATACGCAGTATTTT. This encodes CAISGLGLALGHTQYF.

The chain has TRBV5-1 and TRBJ1-6; TRBD1 might be the D (5 bases). The germline V gene has CDR1 SGHRS and CDR2 YFSETQ. The CDR3 is made up of 13 amino acids. Trimming stripped 5 bases from V and 13 bases from J, with 16 bases between. The CDR3 nucleotides read TGCGCCAGCAGGTGGGACGCCGAGGGTCCCCTCCACTTT. It translates to CASRWDAEGPLHF.

Ten or more counts support this clonotype. The chain employs TRBV28 and TRBJ1-6; maybe TRBD1 (5 bases). The CDR3 loop spans 17 amino acids. CDR1 is MDHEN, CDR2 SYDVKM, per germline. V dropped 5 bases and J dropped 0 bases, with 14 bases sitting between them. CDR3 region: CASSPPRGGSYNSPLHF. CDR3 coding DNA: TGTGCCAGCAGTCCACCCCGGGGGGGCTCCTATAATTCACCCCTCCACTTT.

This clonotype was found many times. The chain employs TRBV6-1 and TRBJ1-2; TRBD1 matches at 8 bases. The germline CDR1 and CDR2 sequences are MNHNS and SASEGT. With 6 bases clipped from V and 7 bases from J, the junction kept 10 bases outside the gene matches. CDR3 size: 14 residues. CDR3 protein: CASSPGQGAGGYTF. As DNA, the CDR3 is TGTGCCAGCAGCCCAGGCCAGGGGGCAGGTGGCTACACCTTC.

Here the CDR3 DNA reads TGTGCCAGCACCGAAACTAGCGGACTCACAGATACGCAGTATTTT. Translation: CASTETSGLTDTQYF. The chain employs TRBV6-1 and TRBJ2-3; 8 nucleotides agree with TRBD2. Trimming cost V 7 bases and J 2 bases; bases outside gene matches: 8. CDR1 MNHNS and CDR2 SASEGT come from the germline V gene. This CDR3 comprises 15 residues.

This clonotype was counted ten times or more. The chain recombines TRBV12-3 or TRBV12-4 with TRBJ2-7; no clear D gene. This CDR3 comprises 16 residues. V was trimmed by 3 bases and J by 2 bases, leaving 17 bases between them. DNA for the CDR3: TGTGCCAGCAGTTTTAGGTCCCGGCCAACTACCTACGAGCAGTACTTC. It translates to CASSFRSRPTTYEQYF.

This clonotype was counted many times. V gene TRBV18 combines with J gene TRBJ2-7; the match to TRBD2 covers 13 bases. CDR1 KGHSH and CDR2 LQKENI come from the germline V gene. Trimming at V came to 6 bases and at J to 3 bases, leaving 8 bases not matched to a gene. The CDR3 contains 16 residues. CDR3 loop: CASSATGTSGNYEQYF. For the CDR3, the DNA is TGTGCCAGCTCGGCGACCGGGACTAGCGGGAACTACGAGCAGTACTTC.

This clonotype has more than one count but fewer than ten. V gene TRBV28 combines with J gene TRBJ2-7; 7 nucleotides align to TRBD1. J lost 2 bases, V lost 4 bases, and 5 bases had no gene match. Germline CDR1 MDHEN, CDR2 SYDVKM. This CDR3 contains 14 residues. CDR3 residues: CASSSRGSTYEQYF. The CDR3 coding sequence is TGTGCCAGCAGTTCCAGGGGGTCGACCTACGAGCAGTACTTC.

Ten or more counts support this clonotype. The J gene is TRBJ2-5, the V gene TRBV11-2; D not resolved. V lost 2 bases and J 6 bases, leaving 7 bases between the germline ends. This CDR3 contains 12 residues. Germline lookup yields CDR1 SGHAT and CDR2 FQNNGV. This CDR3 is CASSLFGKTQYF. DNA for the CDR3: TGTGCCAGCAGCTTATTTGGAAAGACCCAGTACTTC.

This clonotype was recorded at least ten times. The chain is built from TRBV2 and TRBJ1-1, with D tentatively TRBD1 (5 bases). CDR3 length equals 15 residues. V was trimmed by 3 bases and J by 3 bases, leaving 14 bases between them. Germline lookup yields CDR1 SNHLY and CDR2 FYNNEI. CDR3 sequence: CASSDGEGLYTEAFF. The CDR3 DNA sequence: TGTGCCAGCAGTGATGGAGAGGGGTTGTACACTGAAGCTTTCTTT.

This clonotype was observed at least ten times. The chain combines TRBV7-2 with TRBJ2-5; D is unclear. The V end was cut by 0 bases, the J end by 7 bases, with 6 bases between. CDR1 is SGHTA, CDR2 FQGNSA, per germline. The CDR3 length is 12 residues. The CDR3 is CASSLALGTQYF. The CDR3 bases are TGTGCCAGCAGCTTAGCCCTGGGGACCCAGTACTTC. Full variable domain (remainder filled in from reference TRBV7-2 and TRBJ2-5): GAGVSQSPSNKVTEKGKDVELRCDPISGHTALYWYRQSLGQGLEFLIYFQGNSAPDKSGLPSDRFSAERTGGSVSTLTIQRTQQEDSAVYLCASSLALGTQYFGPGTRLLVL.

The gene calls are TRBV9 and TRBJ2-5; 10 bases agree with TRBD2. The CDR3 runs 15 residues. V trimming: 3 bases; J trimming: 5 bases; junction bases outside the gene matches: 7. The germline V gene has CDR1 SGDLS and CDR2 YYNGEE. CDR3 protein: CASSAGLARMETQYF. The CDR3 region has the DNA TGTGCCAGCAGCGCGGGACTAGCGAGGATGGAGACCCAGTACTTC. Filled out from reference TRBV9 and TRBJ2-5, the complete variable domain reads DSGVTQTPKHLITATGQRVTLRCSPRSGDLSVYWYQQSLDQGLQFLIQYYNGEERAKGNILERFSAQQFPDLHSELNLSSLELGDSALYFCASSAGLARMETQYFGPGTRLLVL.

This clonotype has at least ten counts. This rearrangement joins TRBV12-3 or TRBV12-4 to TRBJ1-5; weak D call: TRBD1 (5 bases). The CDR3 is made up of 14 amino acids. V was cut by 3 bases and J by 4 bases, with 10 bases left in between. Here the CDR3 reads CASSFGAGNQPQHF. In DNA form, the CDR3 reads TGTGCCAGCAGTTTTGGGGCAGGGAATCAGCCCCAGCATTTT.

This clonotype was observed at least ten times. V and J are TRBV2 and TRBJ2-2; D gene unclear. Germline lookup yields CDR1 SNHLY and CDR2 FYNNEI. The V and J ends lost 3 bases and 0 bases respectively, with 5 bases between them. The CDR3 is 14 amino acids. The chain's CDR3 is CASSEWSNTGELFF. The CDR3 DNA reads as TGTGCCAGCAGTGAGTGGTCGAACACCGGGGAGCTGTTTTTT.

The chain couples TRBV5-4 to TRBJ2-5; 8 bases agree with TRBD2. J lost 4 bases, V lost 3 bases, and 20 bases had no gene match. Germline values: CDR1 SGHNT, CDR2 YYREEE (reference sequence). The CDR3 is made up of 19 amino acids. The chain's CDR3 is CASSSRGPGTRLGLETQYF. CDR3 nucleotide sequence: TGTGCCAGCAGCTCCAGGGGTCCCGGGACTAGGTTGGGGTTAGAGACCCAGTACTTC.

The rearrangement uses TRBV20-1 and TRBJ2-2; 7 bases line up with TRBD2. The ends lost 3 bases at V and 2 bases at J; junction bases unmatched: 3. Germline V gene sequence: CDR1 DFQATT, CDR2 SNEGSKA (reference sequence). This CDR3 is built from 14 residues. The chain's CDR3 is CSASPSGNTGELFF. The CDR3 DNA is TGCAGTGCTAGTCCTAGCGGCAACACCGGGGAGCTGTTTTTT.

V gene TRBV30 combines with J gene TRBJ1-5; no firm D call. CDR1 is GTSNPN and CDR2 is SVGIG in the germline V gene (reference sequence). Trimming removed 3 bases at V and 0 bases at J, with 18 bases between. The length of the CDR3 is 17 residues. The CDR3 DNA reads as TGTGCCTGGAGGGGGAACACCGGACCGTATAGCAATCAGCCCCAGCATTTT. Protein: CAWRGNTGPYSNQPQHF.

The sample holds many counts of this clonotype. Here the CDR3 reads CASTLHYQNTGELFF. CDR3 DNA: TGTGCCAGCACCCTCCACTACCAAAACACCGGGGAGCTGTTTTTT. The chain has TRBV6-2 or TRBV6-3 and TRBJ2-2; no firm D call. Germline V gene data show CDR1 as MNHEY and CDR2 as SVGEGT. The CDR3 has 15 residues. Trimming shortened V by 7 bases and J by 2 bases, and 14 bases separated the two germline ends.

In this sample, this clonotype turned up a few times. The rearrangement uses TRBV4-1 and TRBJ1-2; D not resolved. The germline V gene has CDR1 MGHRA and CDR2 YSYEKL. V lost 4 bases and J 2 bases, leaving 14 bases between the germline ends. This CDR3 is 15 amino acids long. The CDR3 reads CASSRHGQDNYGYTF. The CDR3 DNA reads as TGCGCCAGCAGCCGCCACGGGCAGGACAACTATGGCTACACCTTC.

Ten or more counts support this clonotype. The CDR3 nucleotides read TGTGCCAGCAGCCTTGGACCGGCGGGCTACACCTTC. Protein sequence: CASSLGPAGYTF. The rearrangement joins TRBV3-1 to TRBJ1-2; D not resolved. The CDR3 runs 12 residues. Germline V CDR1 and CDR2: LGHDT, YNNKEL (reference sequence). The V and J ends lost 4 bases and 8 bases respectively, with 11 bases between them.

This rearrangement joins TRBV6-2 or TRBV6-3 to TRBJ1-2; 9 bases fit TRBD1. This CDR3 has 13 amino acids. The trim removed 7 bases at V and 5 bases at J, leaving 5 bases unmatched. Germline V gene lookup returns CDR1 MNHEY and CDR2 SVGEGT. The CDR3 coding sequence is TGTGCCAGCACTGGGACAGGGAAATATGGCTACACCTTC. Encoded protein: CASTGTGKYGYTF.

The chain is built from TRBV19 and TRBJ1-5; D is uncertain. Germline values: CDR1 LNHDA, CDR2 SQIVND (reference sequence). CDR3 length: 13 residues. The V gene lost 3 bases and the J gene lost 6 bases, with 9 bases spanning the gap. This chain's CDR3 is CASSIIPSQPQHF. The CDR3 region has the DNA TGTGCCAGTAGTATTATTCCGTCTCAGCCCCAGCATTTT.

This clonotype turned up a few times. This chain links TRBV27 with TRBJ2-1; TRBD2 matches 9 bases. CDR3 length equals 18 residues. Germline values: CDR1 MNHEY, CDR2 SMNVEV (reference sequence). V gave up 1 base and J gave up 8 bases; unmatched junction bases: 15. CDR3 sequence: CASSLLSGRPPSGDEQFF. CDR3 coding DNA: TGTGCCAGCAGTTTATTAAGCGGGAGGCCCCCTTCGGGGGATGAGCAGTTCTTC.

V usage is TRBV20-1 and J usage is TRBJ2-1; a possible D gene is TRBD1 (6 bases). The germline CDR1 and CDR2 sequences are DFQATT and SNEGSKA (reference sequence). The V and J ends lost 6 bases and 7 bases respectively, with 16 bases between them. The CDR3 is 13 residues long. The CDR3 spells CSAYQGQQNEQFF. CDR3 bases: TGCAGTGCATACCAAGGACAGCAAAATGAGCAGTTCTTC.

With respect to this clonotype: A read error may explain this, as a much larger clone is one base away. The chain recombines TRBV7-8 with TRBJ1-1; possibly TRBD1 for D (6 bases). Trimming left V 10 bases short and J 3 bases short, with 18 bases between. Germline CDR1 and CDR2: SGHVS and FQNEAQ. The CDR3 covers 14 residues. The CDR3 spells CATQGRQIDTEAFF. The CDR3 DNA follows: TGTGCCACCCAGGGGCGGCAGATAGACACTGAAGCTTTCTTT. The complete variable domain, with remaining parts taken from reference TRBV7-8 and TRBJ1-1, reads GAGVSQSPRYKVAKRGQDVALRCDPISGHVSLFWYQQALGQGPEFLTYFQNEAQLDKSGLPSDRFFAERPEGSVSTLKIQRTQQEDSAVYLCATQGRQIDTEAFFGQGTRLTVV.

A few counts support this clonotype. The chain couples TRBV7-2 to TRBJ2-3; the D is unclear. CDR1 is SGHTA and CDR2 is FQGNSA in the germline V gene. With 1 base removed from V and 12 bases from J, the gap between germline ends came to 14 bases. The length of the CDR3 is 13 residues. The CDR3 reads CASSLGDYPNQYF. The CDR3 nucleotides read TGTGCCAGCAGCTTAGGCGATTACCCGAATCAGTATTTT.

The rearrangement joins TRBV7-6 to TRBJ2-3; 10 positions match TRBD2. With V trimmed by 1 base and J by 8 bases, 6 bases remained unmatched. This CDR3 has 15 amino acids. CDR1 SGHVS and CDR2 FNYEAQ come from the germline V gene. CDR3 DNA sequence: TGTGCCAGCAGCTTAGGGACTAGCGGTTATGGTACGCAGTATTTT. This encodes CASSLGTSGYGTQYF.

This clonotype came up a few times. This chain connects TRBV20-1 to TRBJ2-7, with D possibly being TRBD2 (5 bases). The germline V gene encodes CDR1 DFQATT and CDR2 SNEGSKA (reference sequence). The CDR3 is 11 amino acids. V was pared by 5 bases and J by 3 bases, with 8 bases between. The CDR3 region is CSAGENYEQYF. The CDR3 region has the DNA TGCAGTGCTGGGGAGAACTACGAGCAGTACTTC.